The next 21 T cell receptor beta chains were all read from a single sample in a study of CD8+ T cells in alopecia areata. RNA extraction was followed by reverse transcription into cDNA, which acted as the sequencing template. Repertoires were generated with immunoSEQ multiplex PCR, while TCRdb's copy carries only in-frame clones and drops some. Found here are 150,000 to 200,000 clones, roughly three fifths of them singletons; the top ten hold approximately 1.3%. Indicated treatment: oral pan-JAK inhibitor, 5-10 mg twice daily. This sample comprised CD4+ T cells sorted from blood, obtained around week 49, from a patient treated with tofacitinib. Receptors originate from a human donor with alopecia areata.

This clone appeared a few times. The V call is TRBV6-6, the J call TRBJ1-5; no clear D. The V gene lost 8 bases and the J gene lost 4 bases, with 15 bases spanning the gap. The CDR3 consists of 14 residues. CDR1 is MNHNY, CDR2 SVGAGI, per germline (reference sequence). CDR3 sequence: CASGGQENNQPQHF. The DNA of the CDR3 is TGTGCCAGCGGAGGGCAGGAGAATAATCAGCCCCAGCATTTT.

A few counts support this clone. This chain connects TRBV14 to TRBJ2-1; possibly TRBD2 for D (5 bases). This CDR3 is 13 amino acids long. Per the germline V gene, CDR1 is SGHDN and CDR2 is FVKESK. V was clipped by 1 base and J by 9 bases, with 10 bases between them. CDR3 sequence: CASSQALGGEQFF. Here the CDR3 DNA reads TGTGCCAGCAGCCAAGCGCTAGGAGGTGAGCAGTTCTTC.

Only a few counts were recorded for this clone. J is TRBJ2-1 and V is TRBV2, with unresolved D. The V end lost 8 bases, the J end lost 9 bases, and 11 bases lay between the germline ends. The CDR3 is 11 amino acids. Germline CDR1 is SNHLY and CDR2 is FYNNEI. The CDR3 reads CASVSNIEQFF. DNA for the CDR3: TGTGCCAGCGTTAGTAACATTGAGCAGTTCTTC.

This clone has more than one count but fewer than ten. The chain employs TRBV14 and TRBJ2-1; a weak D match, TRBD2 (6 bases). V was trimmed by 3 bases and J by 3 bases, leaving 9 bases between them. The CDR3 spans 14 residues. In germline, CDR1 is SGHDN, CDR2 FVKESK. The CDR3 loop reads CASSHFSGYNEQFF. CDR3 DNA: TGTGCCAGCAGCCACTTTAGCGGCTACAATGAGCAGTTCTTC.

This clone was counted once. J is TRBJ1-1 and V is TRBV9, with unresolved D. CDR1 and CDR2 (germline): SGDLS, YYNGEE. The CDR3 loop spans 17 amino acids. Trimming shortened V by 0 bases and J by 0 bases, and 15 bases separated the two germline ends. CDR3 amino acids: CASSVGVGGGMNTEAFF. As DNA, the CDR3 is TGTGCCAGCAGCGTAGGGGTTGGAGGAGGAATGAACACTGAAGCTTTCTTT.

This clone came up a few times. The chain is built from TRBV2 and TRBJ2-1; D perhaps matches TRBD2 (7 bases). Germline assignment: CDR1 SNHLY and CDR2 FYNNEI. V shed 8 bases and J shed 8 bases, with 13 bases lying between them. The CDR3 runs 12 residues. The CDR3 DNA reads as TGTGCCAGCGGGGGGGCCTGGGATGAGCAGTTCTTC. It encodes CASGGAWDEQFF.

V is TRBV29-1 and J is TRBJ2-3; perhaps TRBD1 as D (7 bases). This CDR3 is built from 15 residues. The V and J ends lost 2 bases and 6 bases respectively, with 18 bases between them. Looked up from germline, CDR1 is SQVTM and CDR2 is ANQGSEA. This chain's CDR3 is CSVESGGTATDTQYF. DNA for the CDR3: TGCAGCGTTGAATCGGGCGGGACAGCTACCGATACGCAGTATTTT.

This clone was seen only a few times. V and J are TRBV5-1 and TRBJ2-1, with D tentatively TRBD2 (6 bases). Germline CDR1 is SGHRS and CDR2 is YFSETQ. Trimming removed 0 bases from V and 10 bases from J, with 11 bases in between. The CDR3 spans 13 residues. The CDR3 region has the DNA TGCGCCAGCAGCTTGGAGTCCAGCGGGGAGCAGTTCTTC. Protein sequence: CASSLESSGEQFF.

This clone showed up just a few times. This rearrangement joins TRBV28 to TRBJ1-2; D not certain. Germline V gives CDR1 MDHEN, CDR2 SYDVKM. The V gene lost 6 bases and the J gene lost 6 bases, with 14 bases spanning the gap. The CDR3 is 13 residues long. The DNA for the CDR3 is TGTGCCAGCAGCCCCACGAGGATGAATGGCTACACCTTC. This gives the protein CASSPTRMNGYTF.

This chain links TRBV7-2 with TRBJ1-2; no clear D. The CDR3 is 13 residues long. Trimming removed 1 base at V and 9 bases at J, with 12 bases between. Germline V CDR1 and CDR2: SGHTA, FQGNSA. This CDR3 reads CASSLGGSPSYTF. In DNA form, the CDR3 reads TGTGCCAGCAGCTTAGGTGGCAGTCCCAGCTACACCTTC. Based on the CDR3 plus reference TRBV7-2 and TRBJ1-2, the full variable domain is GAGVSQSPSNKVTEKGKDVELRCDPISGHTALYWYRQSLGQGLEFLIYFQGNSAPDKSGLPSDRFSAERTGGSVSTLTIQRTQQEDSAVYLCASSLGGSPSYTFGSGTRLTVV.

Of note for this clone: Germline and junction disagree at one end, which may indicate a read error. The chain links TRBV5-1 to TRBJ2-4; the D gene is possibly TRBD1 (6 bases). The CDR3 totals 12 residues. Germline V gene lookup returns CDR1 SGHRS and CDR2 YFSETQ. The DNA for the CDR3 is TGCGCCAGCAGCTTGGACGGACTCCCAGGGGTGTTC. Translated, it gives CASSLDGLPGVF.

As concerns this clone: The identical CDR3 is also encoded by other nucleotide sequences in the sample. V and J are TRBV27 and TRBJ1-2, with D tentatively TRBD1 (6 bases). The CDR3 is made up of 13 amino acids. Germline V gives CDR1 MNHEY, CDR2 SMNVEV (reference sequence). Trimming left V 6 bases short and J 5 bases short, with 13 bases between. The CDR3, as DNA: TGTGCCAGCAGACCACAGGGCGAATATGGCTACACCTTC. This gives the protein CASRPQGEYGYTF.

The rearrangement uses TRBV5-6 and TRBJ2-7; no reliable D call. This CDR3 region has 14 residues. The V and J ends lost 0 bases and 2 bases respectively, with 9 bases between them. Per the germline V gene, CDR1 is SGHDT and CDR2 is YYEEEE. The CDR3 DNA is TGTGCCAGCAGCTTGGGCGGCAAAGCCTACGAGCAGTACTTC. It encodes CASSLGGKAYEQYF.

The genes are TRBV30 and TRBJ1-5; the match to TRBD1 covers 7 bases. Trimming at V came to 2 bases and at J to 2 bases, leaving 6 bases not matched to a gene. The CDR3 consists of 15 residues. CDR1 is GTSNPN, CDR2 SVGIG, per germline (reference sequence). The CDR3 bases are TGTGCCTGGAGTAACGGAGGACAGGGCAATCAGCCCCAGCATTTT. This gives the protein CAWSNGGQGNQPQHF.

This clone appeared once. The chain is built from TRBV2 and TRBJ2-7; TRBD1 might be the D (5 bases). The CDR3 is 14 amino acids. Trimming stripped 3 bases from V and 4 bases from J, with 13 bases between. CDR1 is SNHLY and CDR2 is FYNNEI in the germline V gene. The CDR3 DNA sequence: TGTGCCAGCAGTGACGCCCCCGACAGTTACGAGCAGTACTTC. Translation gives CASSDAPDSYEQYF.

This clone has just a few counts. The rearrangement links TRBV7-8 to TRBJ2-5; 9 bases match TRBD2. The germline CDR1 and CDR2 sequences are SGHVS and FQNEAQ. The CDR3 has 16 amino acids. The V segment lost 3 bases and the J segment 5 bases; nucleotides outside the gene matches: 10. CDR3 sequence (DNA): TGTGCCAGCAGCTTCGCGGGGGGGCGATGGTTGGAGACCCAGTACTTC. Translated, it gives CASSFAGGRWLETQYF.

The chain employs TRBV30 and TRBJ2-4, with D perhaps TRBD1 (5 bases). Trimming took off 1 base at V and 3 bases at J, with 16 bases between the two ends. Germline CDR1 reads GTSNPN; CDR2 reads SVGIG (reference sequence). The CDR3 sequence is 16 residues long. CDR3 nucleotides: TGTGCCTGGAGTGGAAGGGGCTTGGTTGACAAAAACATTCAGTACTTC. Its protein product is CAWSGRGLVDKNIQYF.

The V and J genes are TRBV10-3 and TRBJ1-2; possibly TRBD1 for D (6 bases). The V and J ends lost 6 bases and 6 bases respectively, with 17 bases between them. This CDR3 is 14 amino acids long. The germline gives CDR1 ENHRY, CDR2 SYGVKD. The CDR3 is CAISLYRAGNGYTF. For the CDR3, the DNA is TGTGCCATCAGCCTATACAGGGCTGGGAATGGCTACACCTTC.

This chain connects TRBV7-7 to TRBJ2-1; TRBD2 matches at 9 bases. V lost 0 bases and J lost 9; bases outside the gene matches: 6. Germline assignment: CDR1 SSHAT and CDR2 FNYEAQ (reference sequence). This CDR3 region has 15 residues. The CDR3 loop reads CASSLARGGVGEQFF. In DNA, the CDR3 is TGTGCCAGCAGCTTAGCCCGCGGGGGGGTCGGTGAGCAGTTCTTC.

This chain joins TRBV29-1 and TRBJ2-3; possible D gene TRBD1, 6 bases. This CDR3 has 15 amino acids. Trimming stripped 6 bases from V and 2 bases from J, with 18 bases between. The germline V gene has CDR1 SQVTM and CDR2 ANQGSEA. This chain's CDR3 is CSVPGQHRVTDTQYF. DNA for the CDR3: TGCAGCGTCCCGGGACAACACAGGGTCACAGATACGCAGTATTTT.

V gene TRBV7-9 combines with J gene TRBJ2-1; 7 positions match TRBD1. Germline CDR1 is SEHNR and CDR2 is FQNEAQ (reference sequence). The V gene end was trimmed by 2 bases and the J gene end by 7 bases; junction bases not matched to a gene: 11. There are 16 residues in the CDR3. CDR3 in amino acids: CASSLSLGQFGNEQFF. The CDR3 region has the DNA TGTGCCAGCAGCTTAAGTTTGGGACAGTTTGGGAATGAGCAGTTCTTC.